The 10 T cell receptor beta chains reported below all come from one sample, sequenced in a study of beta chain features in type 1 diabetes. These receptors have no identified antigens. Findings of the study overall: In every one of the four CD4+ subsets, TCRB CDR3s were moderately but significantly shorter in Type 1 diabetes patients.

Expressed TCRB transcripts were sequenced, since all the RNA that had been isolated was reverse transcribed. Clones were sequenced by immunoSEQ multiplex PCR, and TCRdb holds only the in-frame ones, with some missing. The sample lists approximately 27,000 clones; under 50% were seen once. Sequencing was carried out using stem cell memory CD4+ T cells from blood. The receptors stem from a man under 40 with type 1 diabetes.

The chain has TRBV6-5 and TRBJ2-3; the D gene is possibly TRBD2 (5 bases). The CDR3 consists of 15 residues. CDR1 and CDR2 from the germline V gene are MNHEY and SVGAGI. Trimming took 0 bases from V and 3 from J, leaving 10 bases between them. CDR3 residues: CASSYSGTRTDTQYF. CDR3 bases: TGTGCCAGCAGTTACTCGGGAACTAGGACAGATACGCAGTATTTT.

The chain couples TRBV11-2 to TRBJ1-6, with 9 positions matching TRBD1. From germline, CDR1 is SGHAT and CDR2 FQNNGV. The CDR3 loop spans 14 amino acids. V was clipped by 6 bases and J by 11 bases; unmatched bases: 8. This CDR3 reads CASSRQGVTPPLHF. The CDR3 nucleotides read TGTGCCAGCAGTCGACAGGGGGTTACTCCACCCCTCCACTTT. Combining the CDR3 with reference TRBV11-2 and TRBJ1-6 gives the whole variable domain EAGVAQSPRYKIIEKRQSVAFWCNPISGHATLYWYQQILGQGPKLLIQFQNNGVVDDSQLPKDRFSAERLKGVDSTLKIQPAKLEDSAVYLCASSRQGVTPPLHFGNGTRLTVT.

The table lists this clone with a count of one. The J gene is TRBJ2-7, the V gene TRBV28; possible D gene TRBD1, 6 bases. Trimming removed 6 bases from V and 7 bases from J, with 22 bases in between. The germline V gene has CDR1 MDHEN and CDR2 SYDVKM. CDR3 size: 15 residues. This CDR3 reads CASRFTTQGFGEQYF. The CDR3 coding sequence is TGTGCCAGCAGATTTACGACACAGGGTTTCGGGGAGCAGTACTTC.

V usage is TRBV2 and J usage is TRBJ2-7, with 11 bases identical to TRBD1. V trimming: 6 bases; J trimming: 6 bases; junction bases outside the gene matches: 7. The CDR3 covers 14 residues. Germline lookup yields CDR1 SNHLY and CDR2 FYNNEI. The CDR3 loop is CASRLSGTGGEQYF. CDR3 sequence (DNA): TGTGCCAGCAGGCTCTCCGGGACAGGGGGCGAGCAGTACTTC.

The chain is built from TRBV11-2 and TRBJ2-5; a weak D match, TRBD1 (6 bases). This CDR3 has 15 residues. Germline V gene data show CDR1 as SGHAT and CDR2 as FQNNGV. Deletions cut 1 base from V and 3 bases from J, with 12 bases between. CDR3 in amino acids: CASSLGINREETQYF. CDR3 coding DNA: TGTGCCAGCAGCTTAGGAATTAACAGGGAAGAGACCCAGTACTTC. Full variable domain (missing parts from reference TRBV11-2 and TRBJ2-5): EAGVAQSPRYKIIEKRQSVAFWCNPISGHATLYWYQQILGQGPKLLIQFQNNGVVDDSQLPKDRFSAERLKGVDSTLKIQPAKLEDSAVYLCASSLGINREETQYFGPGTRLLVL.

This chain links TRBV19 with TRBJ2-1, with 9 bases fitting TRBD2. This CDR3 comprises 16 residues. Germline V gene lookup returns CDR1 LNHDA and CDR2 SQIVND (reference sequence). V shed 1 base, J shed 4 bases, and the junction held 5 bases outside the gene matches. The CDR3 sequence: CASSIATSGIYNEQFF. The CDR3 DNA sequence: TGTGCCAGTAGTATAGCGACTAGCGGTATTTACAATGAGCAGTTCTTC.

The chain employs TRBV19 and TRBJ1-1; the D gene is possibly TRBD1 (5 bases). V gave up 3 bases and J gave up 1 base, with 12 bases separating them. Per the germline V gene, CDR1 is LNHDA and CDR2 is SQIVND (reference sequence). The CDR3 is 15 residues long. CDR3 DNA: TGTGCCAGTAGTATTCTCTGGACAACGAACACTGAAGCTTTCTTT. Its translation: CASSILWTTNTEAFF.

The gene calls are TRBV27 and TRBJ1-2, with 8 bases fitting TRBD1. This CDR3 has 14 residues. Germline loops: CDR1 MNHEY, CDR2 SMNVEV (reference sequence). Unmatched junction bases numbered 8, after V lost 6 bases and J lost 5 bases. The CDR3 loop is CASSARTGKYGYTF. The CDR3 DNA reads TGTGCCAGCAGCGCTCGGACAGGGAAGTATGGCTACACCTTC.

The chain uses TRBV5-1 and TRBJ1-1; unclear D gene. In germline, CDR1 is SGHRS, CDR2 YFSETQ. This CDR3 is built from 14 residues. V lost 0 bases, J lost 1 base, and 7 bases lay in between. The CDR3: CASSLERGNTEAFF. The CDR3 coding sequence is TGCGCCAGCAGCTTGGAGAGAGGGAACACTGAAGCTTTCTTT.

The chain recombines TRBV4-2 with TRBJ2-7, with a possible D match to TRBD2 (5 bases). Deletions cut 1 base from V and 4 bases from J, with 14 bases between. Germline V gene sequence: CDR1 LGHNA, CDR2 YNFKEQ. The CDR3 has 15 amino acids. CDR3 coding DNA: TGTGCCAGCAGCCAAGTAGAGGGAGAATCGTACGAGCAGTACTTC. Translation: CASSQVEGESYEQYF.